These 24 T cell receptor beta chains were sequenced from one sample in a study of beta chain features in type 1 diabetes (dated by TCRdb to 2017 to 2018). Libraries were constructed by the immunoSEQ multiplex PCR assay. All of the isolated RNA was reverse transcribed with the High Capacity cDNA Reverse Transcription Kit, so expressed TCRB transcripts were sequenced. Not all clones reach the TCRdb copy of this immuneACCESS table, which keeps in-frame sequences only. Checked studies attribute under half of the gap to unresolved V genes and leave the rest unexplained. The sample records fewer than 650,000 clones, around 15% of which are singletons. The ten top clones hold about 0.086% of the sample. The sample taken for sequencing was naive CD4+ T cells from blood. Explained via the paper, the cell subset or site label denotes: true naive CD4+ T cells. These TCRs come from a man aged 18 to 30 in good health.

This clone turned up a few times. The chain uses TRBV30 and TRBJ2-2, with 8 bases aligning to TRBD1. Germline CDR1 reads GTSNPN; CDR2 reads SVGIG (reference sequence). The CDR3 contains 16 residues. With 4 bases clipped from V and 0 bases from J, the junction kept 7 bases outside the gene matches. The CDR3 region is CAWTLPGQANTGELFF. In DNA, the CDR3 is TGTGCCTGGACCCTCCCGGGACAGGCGAACACCGGGGAGCTGTTTTTT.

This clone was counted between two and nine times. J is TRBJ1-2 and V is TRBV10-3; D uncertain. The germline CDR1 and CDR2 sequences are ENHRY and SYGVKD. Trimming removed 3 bases from V and 3 bases from J, with 5 bases in between. The length of the CDR3 is 12 residues. The CDR3 DNA sequence: TGTGCCATCAGTGATAACGACTATGGCTACACCTTC. Amino acid sequence: CAISDNDYGYTF.

This clone was observed a handful of times. V and J are TRBV19 and TRBJ1-1, with D perhaps TRBD1 (5 bases). Per the germline V gene, CDR1 is LNHDA and CDR2 is SQIVND (reference sequence). CDR3 length: 15 residues. The V end lost 7 bases, the J end lost 3 bases, and 18 bases lay between the germline ends. CDR3 loop: CASTSGADWDTEAFF. In DNA form, the CDR3 reads TGTGCCAGTACCTCCGGGGCAGATTGGGACACTGAAGCTTTCTTT.

This chain connects TRBV6-1 to TRBJ2-2, with 7 positions matching TRBD2. From germline, CDR1 is MNHNS and CDR2 SASEGT. The CDR3 sequence is 16 residues long. V was pared by 2 bases and J by 0 bases, with 3 bases of the junction left unmatched. The CDR3 nucleotides are TGTGCCAGCAGTGAACGGCTAGCGGCGAACACCGGGGAGCTGTTTTTT. This encodes CASSERLAANTGELFF.

This chain links TRBV2 with TRBJ1-5; 7 bases agree with TRBD1. This CDR3 spans 15 amino acids. Germline CDR1 SNHLY, CDR2 FYNNEI. V was pared by 2 bases and J by 6 bases, with 7 bases of the junction left unmatched. As DNA, the CDR3 is TGTGCCAGCAGTGAAAGGACAGGTAGAGCTCAGCCCCAGCATTTT. It is translated as CASSERTGRAQPQHF.

In this sample, this clone turned up a few times. This sequence joins TRBV15 and TRBJ2-1, with 11 bases identical to TRBD2. The V gene end was trimmed by 4 bases and the J gene end by 0 bases; junction bases not matched to a gene: 8. Germline values: CDR1 LNHNV, CDR2 YYDKDF (reference sequence). The CDR3 length is 18 residues. In DNA, the CDR3 is TGTGCCACCAGCAAAACCGGGACTAGCGGCTTCTCCTACAATGAGCAGTTCTTC. Translated: CATSKTGTSGFSYNEQFF.

This chain links TRBV7-9 with TRBJ1-1, with 8 bases matching TRBD1. This CDR3 has 16 amino acids. Trimming removed 4 bases from V and 2 bases from J; junction bases left unmatched: 9. CDR1 and CDR2 (germline): SEHNR, FQNEAQ (reference sequence). This chain's CDR3 is CASSWGLTGENTEAFF. The DNA of the CDR3 is TGTGCCAGCAGCTGGGGCCTGACAGGGGAAAACACTGAAGCTTTCTTT.

This clone has a handful of counts. This chain links TRBV29-1 with TRBJ1-3; TRBD1 matches at 11 bases. Germline V CDR1 and CDR2: SQVTM, ANQGSEA. Losses at the gene ends were 2 bases for V and 8 bases for J; bases not matched to a gene: 5. This CDR3 comprises 14 residues. The CDR3: CSVESPGQGDTIYF. The CDR3 nucleotides read TGCAGCGTTGAATCGCCGGGACAGGGGGACACCATATATTTT.

This clone turned up a few times. The chain employs TRBV28 and TRBJ1-4; maybe TRBD1 (6 bases). V lost 5 bases, J lost 2 bases, and 15 bases lay in between. This CDR3 is built from 16 residues. Germline CDR1 and CDR2: MDHEN and SYDVKM. As DNA, the CDR3 is TGTGCCAGCAGTCAACAGGGAATGAAGACTAATGAAAAACTGTTTTTT. Protein product: CASSQQGMKTNEKLFF. Full variable domain (outside the CDR3, taken from reference TRBV28 and TRBJ1-4): DVKVTQSSRYLVKRTGEKVFLECVQDMDHENMFWYRQDPGLGLRLIYFSYDVKMKEKGDIPEGYSVSREKKERFSLILESASTNQTSMYLCASSQQGMKTNEKLFFGSGTQLSVL.

The chain combines TRBV18 with TRBJ2-4; tentative D call: TRBD1 (7 bases). This CDR3 contains 15 residues. Germline CDR1 reads KGHSH; CDR2 reads LQKENI. Trimming took 1 base from V and 8 from J, leaving 15 bases between them. The CDR3 protein is CASSPQTGTGDIQYF. The CDR3 region has the DNA TGTGCCAGCTCACCACAGACAGGGACGGGGGACATTCAGTACTTC.

This clone was seen more than once but under ten times. The CDR3: CASRKETGREYEQYF. The CDR3 coding sequence is TGTGCCAGCAGAAAGGAGACAGGGAGAGAATACGAGCAGTACTTC. The chain joins TRBV21-1 to TRBJ2-7; the DNA was not used to check the table's D call, TRBD1. TRBV21-1 is flagged as a pseudogene. This CDR3 contains 15 residues.

This clone came up a few times. The chain combines TRBV7-8 with TRBJ2-3, with 8 bases identical to TRBD2. The V and J ends lost 2 bases and 0 bases, in that order; junction bases with no gene match: 7. Germline CDR1 is SGHVS and CDR2 is FQNEAQ. The length of the CDR3 is 17 residues. The CDR3 reads CASSLLGSGGSTDTQYF. The CDR3 DNA is TGTGCCAGCAGCTTACTAGGGAGCGGGGGTAGCACAGATACGCAGTATTTT.

The chain couples TRBV6-5 to TRBJ2-7; 7 bases align to TRBD2. V dropped 5 bases and J dropped 6; count of bases not matched to a gene: 10. The germline CDR1 and CDR2 sequences are MNHEY and SVGAGI. The CDR3 has 14 residues. The CDR3 spells CASSRDGTTAEQYF. The CDR3 bases are TGTGCCAGCAGTAGAGACGGGACTACGGCCGAGCAGTACTTC.

This clone was counted between two and nine times. The J gene is TRBJ2-7, the V gene TRBV7-4, with 9 nucleotides matching TRBD2. The length of the CDR3 is 16 residues. Per the germline V gene, CDR1 is SGHVT and CDR2 is SQSDAQ. The ends lost 5 bases at V and 0 bases at J; junction bases unmatched: 8. CDR3 DNA sequence: TGTGCCAGCAGCCTACCAGCGGGAGGCCTCTCCTACGAGCAGTACTTC. This sequence encodes CASSLPAGGLSYEQYF.

This clone showed up just a few times. The V gene is TRBV7-9, the J gene TRBJ2-3; 11 bases map to TRBD2. This CDR3 comprises 16 residues. Germline V CDR1 and CDR2: SEHNR, FQNEAQ (reference sequence). The junction had 3 bases not matched to a gene; V was cut back by 2 bases and J by 2 bases. The CDR3 bases are TGTGCCAGCAGCTTAAAACTAGCGGGGGACACAGATACGCAGTATTTT. The encoded protein is CASSLKLAGDTDTQYF.

In this sample, this clone turned up a few times. CDR3 sequence: CASSRVSGLPGANVLTF. CDR3 DNA sequence: TGTGCCAGTAGTAGAGTCTCGGGACTGCCTGGGGCCAACGTCCTGACTTTC. The rearrangement uses TRBV19 and TRBJ2-6, with a possible D match to TRBD2 (6 bases). The CDR3 is 17 residues long. Trimming shortened V by 4 bases and J by 2 bases, and 15 bases separated the two germline ends. In germline, CDR1 is LNHDA, CDR2 SQIVND (reference sequence).

A remark on this clone: Other DNA sequences in this sample translate to the same CDR3. The chain carries TRBV7-2 and TRBJ2-3; no clear D. The CDR3 is 11 residues long. Germline V gene lookup returns CDR1 SGHTA and CDR2 FQGNSA. Trimming took off 5 bases at V and 5 bases at J, with 5 bases between the two ends. The CDR3 loop reads CASSPRDTQYF. The CDR3 region has the DNA TGTGCCAGCAGCCCCCGAGATACGCAGTATTTT.

The gene calls are TRBV5-4 and TRBJ1-2; D gene unclear. CDR3 length: 11 residues. V was clipped by 6 bases and J by 5 bases, with 8 bases between them. Germline CDR1 and CDR2: SGHNT and YYREEE (reference sequence). The DNA of the CDR3 is TGTGCCAGCACTTCTTCATATGGCTACACCTTC. Its protein is CASTSSYGYTF. Combining the CDR3 with reference TRBV5-4 and TRBJ1-2 gives the whole variable domain ETGVTQSPTHLIKTRGQQVTLRCSSQSGHNTVSWYQQALGQGPQFIFQYYREEENGRGNFPPRFSGLQFPNYSSELNVNALELDDSALYLCASTSSYGYTFGSGTRLTVV.

This clone was counted between two and nine times. The rearrangement uses TRBV25-1 and TRBJ2-2; 9 nucleotides align to TRBD1. J was trimmed by 2 bases and V by 8 bases; bases with no gene match: 6. This CDR3 comprises 15 residues. Germline CDR1 MGHDK, CDR2 SYGVNS. CDR3 coding DNA: TGTGCCAGCGGACGGGACAGGGAAAACACCGGGGAGCTGTTTTTT. It encodes CASGRDRENTGELFF.

The rearrangement links TRBV7-9 to TRBJ2-5; D gene uncertain. Deletions cut 4 bases from V and 1 base from J, with 10 bases between. Germline assignment: CDR1 SEHNR and CDR2 FQNEAQ (reference sequence). The CDR3 spans 14 residues. CDR3 protein: CASSYKGLQETQYF. The CDR3 bases are TGTGCCAGCAGCTATAAGGGCCTCCAAGAGACCCAGTACTTC.

A few counts support this clone. CDR3 in amino acids: CAWSGQDRTEAFF. The CDR3 DNA reads TGTGCCTGGAGTGGTCAAGACAGGACTGAAGCTTTCTTT. The V gene is TRBV30, the J gene TRBJ1-1, with D tentatively TRBD1 (6 bases). V was clipped by 1 base and J by 5 bases, with 11 bases between them. The V gene's germline CDR1 is GTSNPN and CDR2 SVGIG (reference sequence). This CDR3 is built from 13 residues.

The genes are TRBV7-3 and TRBJ1-1; D remains ambiguous. The CDR3 runs 12 residues. V lost 4 bases to trimming and J lost 5 bases, with 8 bases between them. In germline, CDR1 is SGHTA, CDR2 FQGTGA. The DNA for the CDR3 is TGTGCCAGCAGCTCGGGAGGAACTGAAGCTTTCTTT. Its translation: CASSSGGTEAFF.

The V gene is TRBV6-1, the J gene TRBJ2-5, with 7 bases lining up with TRBD2. Germline CDR1 is MNHNS and CDR2 is SASEGT. The CDR3 covers 13 residues. V trimming: 6 bases; J trimming: 6 bases; junction bases outside the gene matches: 7. CDR3: CASSSGAPQTQYF. The CDR3 nucleotides are TGTGCCAGCAGCAGCGGGGCACCGCAGACCCAGTACTTC.

This clone was counted between two and nine times. This sequence joins TRBV28 and TRBJ1-1; TRBD1 matches 8 bases. The germline V gene has CDR1 MDHEN and CDR2 SYDVKM. The CDR3 covers 16 residues. V shed 1 base and J 5 bases; nucleotides not matched to a gene: 9. CDR3 coding DNA: TGTGCCAGCAGTTTATTCTCGGGACAGGCATCTACTGAAGCTTTCTTT. It specifies CASSLFSGQASTEAFF.